The rows below give T cell receptor beta chains drawn from one sample of a study of T cell changes during pregnancy in multiple sclerosis. Using immunoSEQ multiplex PCR, the repertoire was profiled, and TCRdb retains in-frame clones only, with some absent. The sample has approximately 50,000 clones, about 90% seen once. The sequencing used CD4+ T cells from peripheral blood mononuclear cells, collected after pregnancy. These receptors all stem from a female donor with multiple sclerosis, enrolled in a pregnancy study. CDR3s leave out the opening cysteine and the closing phenylalanine or tryptophan.

V gene	J gene	CDR3 protein
TRBV9	TRBJ2-1	ASSVGTSNEQF
TRBV6-5	TRBJ1-4	ASSKQGASEKLF
TRBV4-2	TRBJ1-4	ASSPGQGGEKLF
TRBV13	TRBJ2-3	ASSLGDRGGDTQY
TRBV27	TRBJ2-3	ASSLQTSTDTQY
TRBV19	TRBJ2-7	ASSPGGTGIYEQY
TRBV7-2	TRBJ1-1	ASSSQGTTEAF
TRBV5-1	TRBJ2-1	ASSGLNSGRASSEQF
TRBV19	TRBJ1-4	ASSGIQQPPYEKLF
TRBV5-1	TRBJ1-1	ASSLRRPGINTEAF
TRBV25-1	TRBJ1-2	ATEDRGSYGYT
TRBV28	TRBJ2-7	ASRPPGLALYEQY
TRBV2	TRBJ1-2	ASSAIASGTVVLAGYT
TRBV7-9	TRBJ2-2	ASSAGVGEAGELF
TRBV19	TRBJ2-1	ASSRHSSGRVPEQF
TRBV5-4	TRBJ2-7	ASSLGGENYEQY
TRBV5-1	TRBJ1-3	ASSFDREGGNTIY
TRBV27	TRBJ2-7	ASSLSGTGWAEQY
TRBV21-1	TRBJ1-2	ASSKGRDRGGYGYT
TRBV18	TRBJ1-3	ASSPGSRGNTIY
TRBV27	TRBJ2-5	ASSFRGAGTQY
TRBV5-1	TRBJ2-7	ASSLALQGYEQY
TRBV10-3	TRBJ1-3	AINVRGPSGNTIY
TRBV30	TRBJ1-4	AWRLKPLWGHVGEKLF
TRBV6-6	TRBJ2-7	ASSGTARMGEQY
TRBV7-7	TRBJ2-5	ASSSRLGQETQY